A selection of T cell receptor beta chains follows, all from one sample in a study of patients and donors after allogeneic stem cell transplantation. TCRdb reanalysed the RT-PCR reads using MiXCR and keeps one entry per CDR3 protein. The sample records about 410,000 distinct CDR3 sequences, 15% to 20% being singletons. Sequences were obtained from blood, either unsorted or a sorted T cell fraction (not recorded which). Every receptor here comes from a human donor who was either an allogeneic HSCT recipient or a stem cell or donor lymphocyte infusion donor (not recorded which). It is not recorded whose cells these are; they may come from a transplant donor. Each CDR3 is given with its conserved first and last residue. A D gene is named only where the DNA matches it firmly. Clone size is stated in some rows and not others, as once, few, many or a class when expanded.

size,D,J,V,CDR3,DNA
NA,TRBD2,TRBJ2-7,TRBV20-1,CSARAGGRAYEQYF,TGCAGTGCTAGAGCCGGCGGGAGGGCCTACGAGCAGTACTTC
few,TRBD2,TRBJ2-3,TRBV6-5,CASSYSSSGTSTDTQYF,TGTGCCAGCAGTTACTCGTCTAGCGGGACTAGCACAGATACGCAGTATTTT
many,TRBD2,TRBJ2-1,TRBV19,CASRLVGGGEQFF,TGTGCCAGTCGACTAGTGGGGGGGGGTGAGCAGTTCTTC
few,NA,TRBJ2-1,TRBV7-3,CASSPRSLADSNNEQFF,TGTGCCAGCAGCCCCCGCTCACTAGCAGACTCTAACAATGAGCAGTTCTTC
NA,TRBD1,TRBJ2-3,TRBV14,CASSQTGSADTQYF,TGTGCCAGCAGCCAGACAGGGTCCGCAGATACGCAGTATTTT
NA,TRBD1,TRBJ1-6,TRBV10-2,CASSPLLGQGDNSPLHF,TGCGCCAGCTCCCCCCTCCTGGGACAGGGCGACAATTCACCCCTCCACTTT
few,NA,TRBJ1-4,TRBV6-1,CASSDRANEKLFF,TGTGCCAGCAGTGACAGGGCTAATGAAAAACTGTTTTTT
NA,TRBD1,TRBJ1-4,TRBV11-2,CASSLSRDRGLTNEKLFF,TGTGCCAGCAGTCTCAGTAGAGACAGGGGGCTTACTAATGAAAAACTGTTTTTT
few,NA,TRBJ1-1,TRBV25-1,CASSELGSEAFF,TGTGCCAGCAGTGAATTGGGCTCTGAAGCTTTCTTT
NA,TRBD2,TRBJ2-1,TRBV10-3,CAISASGGSYNEQFF,TGTGCCATCAGTGCCAGCGGGGGGTCCTACAATGAGCAGTTCTTC